The entry that follows covers one TCR beta chain sequence. Which antigen it targets is not known. No base qualities exist here, and no much larger clone lies one base off it. The library relied on the immunoSEQ multiplex PCR assay. This immuneACCESS table, as held by TCRdb, lists in-frame sequences with V and J called but not all clones. Of the missing ones, under half trace to an unresolved V gene in checked studies; the others have no known cause. This sample lists over 150,000 clones; just over 95% were detected once. The top ten hold over 0.9% of the sample. This sample was taken from a study of control samples from healthy donors and cancer patients (dated by TCRdb to 2019 to 2021). The cysteine opens and the phenylalanine closes a CDR3 of 13 amino acids. CDR3 DNA only is kept here, 39 bases in frame from base 1. For CDR1 and CDR2, the germline V gene lists SGHRS and YFSETQ. Between the V and J ends, shortened by 2 bases and 5 bases respectively, the junction contains 11 bases.

The chain is encoded by TRBV5-1 joined to TRBJ2-7; the D gene cannot be named for sure. The sequencing input was blood. This receptor was taken from a woman under 40 in good health. CDR3 protein: CASSFDPEHEQYF. The DNA is TGCGCCAGCAGCTTTGACCCAGAGCACGAGCAGTACTTC.